This T cell receptor beta chain was captured in a study of technical replicates of blood from several donors. The CDR3 contains 12 residues. V was shortened by 6 bases and J by 8 bases, with 13 bases between the two germline ends. CDR1 and CDR2 from the germline V gene are SGHNT and YENEEA. Sequencing used immunoSEQ multiplex PCR; TCRdb keeps in-frame clones, though not all of them. The repertoire consists of under 95,000 clones, with roughly 91% occurring once and the leading ten covering about 0.36%. The chain carries TRBV11-3 and TRBJ1-1; D call uncertain. The clonotype comes from a human donor in good health. Some clones in this sample may be carry-over from other donors' samples. What was sequenced was T cells isolated from PBMCs. CDR3 sequence reads: CASSYPSREAFF. CDR3 in DNA: TGTGCCAGCAGTTACCCTTCGAGGGAAGCTTTCTTT. The complete variable domain, with remaining parts taken from reference TRBV11-3 and TRBJ1-1, reads EAGVVQSPRYKIIEKKQPVAFWCNPISGHNTLYWYLQNLGQGPELLIRYENEEAVDDSQLPKDRFSAERLKGVDSTLKIQPAELGDSAVYLCASSYPSREAFFGQGTRLTVV.